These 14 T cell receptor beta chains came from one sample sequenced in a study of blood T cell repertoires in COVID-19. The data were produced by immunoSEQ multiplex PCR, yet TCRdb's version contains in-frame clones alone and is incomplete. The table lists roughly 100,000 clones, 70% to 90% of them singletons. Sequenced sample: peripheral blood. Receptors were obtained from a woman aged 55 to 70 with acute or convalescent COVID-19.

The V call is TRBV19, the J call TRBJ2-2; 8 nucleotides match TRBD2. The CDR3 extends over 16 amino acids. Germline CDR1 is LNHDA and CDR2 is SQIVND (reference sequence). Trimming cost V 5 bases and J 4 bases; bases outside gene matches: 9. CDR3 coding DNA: TGTGCCAGTAGTTCTCAGCGGGAGAGGGTCACCGGGGAGCTGTTTTTT. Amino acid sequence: CASSSQRERVTGELFF. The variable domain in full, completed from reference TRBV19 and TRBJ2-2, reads DGGITQSPKYLFRKEGQNVTLSCEQNLNHDAMYWYRQDPGQGLRLIYYSQIVNDFQKGDIAEGYSVSREKKESFPLTVTSAQKNPTAFYLCASSSQRERVTGELFFGEGSRLTVL.

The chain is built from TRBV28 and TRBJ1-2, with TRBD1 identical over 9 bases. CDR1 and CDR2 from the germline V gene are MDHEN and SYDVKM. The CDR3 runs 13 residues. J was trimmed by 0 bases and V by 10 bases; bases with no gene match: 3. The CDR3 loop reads CATQGAANYGYTF. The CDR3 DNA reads TGTGCCACACAGGGGGCCGCTAACTATGGCTACACCTTC.

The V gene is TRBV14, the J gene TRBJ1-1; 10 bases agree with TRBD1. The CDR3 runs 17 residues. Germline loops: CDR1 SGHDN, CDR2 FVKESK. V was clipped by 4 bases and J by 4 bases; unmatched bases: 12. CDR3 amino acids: CASSLTGGNIRSTEAFF. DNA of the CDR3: TGTGCCAGCAGCCTGACAGGGGGCAATATTAGGTCCACTGAAGCTTTCTTT.

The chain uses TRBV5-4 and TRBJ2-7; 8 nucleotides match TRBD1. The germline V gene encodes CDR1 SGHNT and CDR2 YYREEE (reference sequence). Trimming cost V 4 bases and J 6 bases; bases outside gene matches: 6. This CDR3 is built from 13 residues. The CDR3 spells CASSIGQGGEQYF. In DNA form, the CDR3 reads TGTGCCAGCAGCATTGGACAGGGAGGCGAGCAGTACTTC. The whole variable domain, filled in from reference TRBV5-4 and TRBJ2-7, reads ETGVTQSPTHLIKTRGQQVTLRCSSQSGHNTVSWYQQALGQGPQFIFQYYREEENGRGNFPPRFSGLQFPNYSSELNVNALELDDSALYLCASSIGQGGEQYFGPGTRLTVT.

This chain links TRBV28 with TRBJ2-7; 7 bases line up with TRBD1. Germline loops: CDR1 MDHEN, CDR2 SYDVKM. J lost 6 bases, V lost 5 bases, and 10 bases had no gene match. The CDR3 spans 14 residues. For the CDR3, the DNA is TGTGCCAGCAGTCCGACAGGGATTGGAAGCGAGCAGTACTTC. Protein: CASSPTGIGSEQYF.

In DNA form, the CDR3 reads TGTGCCAGCAGTTTTGCGGGCAATCAGCCCCAGCATTTT. It specifies CASSFAGNQPQHF. This chain uses TRBV12-3 or TRBV12-4 with TRBJ1-5, with no clear D. Trimming took 3 bases from V and 2 from J, leaving 5 bases between them. The CDR3 length is 13 residues.

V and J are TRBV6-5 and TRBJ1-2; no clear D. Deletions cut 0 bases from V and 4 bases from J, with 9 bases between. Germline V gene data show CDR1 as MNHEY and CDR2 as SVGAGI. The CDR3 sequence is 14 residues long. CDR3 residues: CASSYSTASYGYTF. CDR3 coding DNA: TGTGCCAGCAGTTACTCAACTGCCTCCTATGGCTACACCTTC.

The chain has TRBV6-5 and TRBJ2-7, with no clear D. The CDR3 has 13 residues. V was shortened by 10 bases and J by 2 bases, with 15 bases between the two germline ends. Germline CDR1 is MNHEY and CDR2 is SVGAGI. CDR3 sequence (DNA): TGTGCCACCACCCGGCGGATGCCCTACGAGCAGTACTTC. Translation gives CATTRRMPYEQYF.

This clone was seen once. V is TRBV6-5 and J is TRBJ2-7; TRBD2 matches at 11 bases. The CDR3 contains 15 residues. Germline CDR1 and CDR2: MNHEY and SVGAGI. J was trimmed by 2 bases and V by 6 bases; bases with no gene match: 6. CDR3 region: CASRSLAGATYEQYV. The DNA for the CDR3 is TGTGCCAGCAGGTCACTAGCGGGAGCGACCTACGAGCAGTACGTC.

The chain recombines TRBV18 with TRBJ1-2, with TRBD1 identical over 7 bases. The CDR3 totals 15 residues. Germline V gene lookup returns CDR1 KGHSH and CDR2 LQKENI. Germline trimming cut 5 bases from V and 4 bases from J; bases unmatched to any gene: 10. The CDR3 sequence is CASSTRDSLVYGYTF. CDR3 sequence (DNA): TGTGCCAGCTCAACCCGGGACAGCTTAGTCTATGGCTACACCTTC. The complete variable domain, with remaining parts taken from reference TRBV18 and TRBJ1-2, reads NAGVMQNPRHLVRRRGQEARLRCSPMKGHSHVYWYRQLPEEGLKFMVYLQKENIIDESGMPKERFSAEFPKEGPSILRIQQVVRGDSAAYFCASSTRDSLVYGYTFGSGTRLTVV.

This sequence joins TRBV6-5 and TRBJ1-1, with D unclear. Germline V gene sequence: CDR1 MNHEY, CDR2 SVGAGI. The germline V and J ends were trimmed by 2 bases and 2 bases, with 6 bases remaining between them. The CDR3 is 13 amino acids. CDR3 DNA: TGTGCCAGCAGTTACACTTCAAACACTGAAGCTTTCTTT. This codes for CASSYTSNTEAFF.

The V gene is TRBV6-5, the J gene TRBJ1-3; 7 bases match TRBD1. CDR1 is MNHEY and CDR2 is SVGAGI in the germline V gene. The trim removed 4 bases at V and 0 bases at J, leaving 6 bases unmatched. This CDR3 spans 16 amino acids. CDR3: CASSSGGTFSGNTIYF. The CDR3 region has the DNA TGTGCCAGCAGTTCAGGGGGGACCTTCTCTGGAAACACCATATATTTT.

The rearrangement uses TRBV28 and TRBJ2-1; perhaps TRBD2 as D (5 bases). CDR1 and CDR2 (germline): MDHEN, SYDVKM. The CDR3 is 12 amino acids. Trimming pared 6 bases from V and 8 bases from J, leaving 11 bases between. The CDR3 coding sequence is TGTGCCAGCAGCCGGGGTTACGATGAGCAGTTCTTC. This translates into CASSRGYDEQFF.

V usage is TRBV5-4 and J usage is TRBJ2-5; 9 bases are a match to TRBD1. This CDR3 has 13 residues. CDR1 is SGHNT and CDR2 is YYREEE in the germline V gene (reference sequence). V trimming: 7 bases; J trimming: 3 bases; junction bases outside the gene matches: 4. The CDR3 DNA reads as TGTGCCAGCGTTAGGGACAGGGAAGAGACCCAGTACTTC. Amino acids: CASVRDREETQYF.